This TCR beta chain was retrieved from a study of T-cell reconstitution after alpha-beta-depleted transplantation in children. This clonotype was observed many times. The target antigen is unknown. Study observations and caveats: Diversity and T-cell counts at one year after transplant derived mostly from new T cells. Recipient T cells and thymic progenitors that survived gave rise to the high TCRbeta diversity observed at day 60 in some patients. Expanded graft clones, several hundred of them, were reportedly the source of alpha-beta T cells about two months after transplant.

For TCRbeta, the library was prepared with unique molecular identifiers. TCRdb re-derived calls from the PCR reads in MiXCR, one entry per CDR3 protein. Counted here are 250,000 to 400,000 distinct CDR3 sequences, 20% to 30% occurring once; the ten biggest clones make up roughly 9.8%. The sequenced sample was PBMCs, mostly from graft donor cells, obtained 180 days after TCRalphabeta/CD19-depleted stem cell transplant. The clonotype originates from a male patient aged 10 to 17 who had a stem cell transplant for acute lymphoblastic leukemia, so the T cells may come from the graft donor.

CDR3 DNA: TGTGCCAGCAGGGGGACTAGCGTGGCAAAGTTCTTC. It yields the protein CASRGTSVAKFF. The chain employs TRBV7-9 and TRBJ2-1, with 10 bases matching TRBD2. This CDR3 is 12 amino acids long. V lost 6 bases, J lost 14 bases, and 7 bases stayed unmatched. Germline CDR1 is SEHNR and CDR2 is FQNEAQ (reference sequence).